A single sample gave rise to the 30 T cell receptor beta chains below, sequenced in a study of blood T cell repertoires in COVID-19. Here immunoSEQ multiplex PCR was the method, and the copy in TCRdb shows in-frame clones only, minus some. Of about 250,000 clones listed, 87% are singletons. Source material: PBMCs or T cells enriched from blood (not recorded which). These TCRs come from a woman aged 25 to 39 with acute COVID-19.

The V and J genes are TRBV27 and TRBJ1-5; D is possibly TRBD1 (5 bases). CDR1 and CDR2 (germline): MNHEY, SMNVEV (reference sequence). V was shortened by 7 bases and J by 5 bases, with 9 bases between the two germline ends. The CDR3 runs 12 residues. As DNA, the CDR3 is TGTGCCAGCAAGACAGTCGATCAGCCCCAGCATTTT. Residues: CASKTVDQPQHF.

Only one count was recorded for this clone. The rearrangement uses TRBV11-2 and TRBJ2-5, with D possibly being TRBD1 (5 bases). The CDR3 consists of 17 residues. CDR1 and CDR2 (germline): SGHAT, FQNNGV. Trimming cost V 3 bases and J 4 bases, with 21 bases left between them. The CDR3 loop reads CASSFQGHISSGETQYF. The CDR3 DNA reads TGTGCCAGCAGCTTTCAGGGTCATATTTCGTCGGGAGAGACCCAGTACTTC.

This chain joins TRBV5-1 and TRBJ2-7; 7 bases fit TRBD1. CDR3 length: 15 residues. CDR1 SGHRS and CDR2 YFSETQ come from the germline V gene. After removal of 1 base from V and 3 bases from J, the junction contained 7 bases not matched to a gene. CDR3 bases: TGCGCCAGCAGCTTGACCGGGACAGAATACTACGAGCAGTACTTC. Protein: CASSLTGTEYYEQYF.

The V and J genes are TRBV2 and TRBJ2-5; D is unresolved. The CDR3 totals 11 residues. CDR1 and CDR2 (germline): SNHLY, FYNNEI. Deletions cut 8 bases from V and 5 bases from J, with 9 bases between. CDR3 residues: CASSNPETQYF. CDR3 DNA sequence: TGTGCCAGCTCTAATCCGGAGACCCAGTACTTC.

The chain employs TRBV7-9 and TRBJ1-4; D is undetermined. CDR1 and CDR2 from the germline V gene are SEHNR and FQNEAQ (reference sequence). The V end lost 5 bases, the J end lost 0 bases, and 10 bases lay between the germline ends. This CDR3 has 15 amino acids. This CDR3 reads CASSRSRATNEKLFF. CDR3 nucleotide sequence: TGTGCCAGCAGCCGGTCCCGTGCAACTAATGAAAAACTGTTTTTT. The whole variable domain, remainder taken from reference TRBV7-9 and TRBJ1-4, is DTGVSQNPRHKITKRGQNVTFRCDPISEHNRLYWYRQTLGQGPEFLTYFQNEAQLEKSRLLSDRFSAERPKGSFSTLEIQRTEQGDSAMYLCASSRSRATNEKLFFGSGTQLSVL.

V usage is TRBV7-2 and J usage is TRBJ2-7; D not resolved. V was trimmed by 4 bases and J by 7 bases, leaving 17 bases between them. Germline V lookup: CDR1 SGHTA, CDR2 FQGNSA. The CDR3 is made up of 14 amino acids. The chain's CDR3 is CASSSYTGEIEQYF. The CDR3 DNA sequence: TGTGCCAGCAGCTCCTACACCGGAGAGATTGAGCAGTACTTC.

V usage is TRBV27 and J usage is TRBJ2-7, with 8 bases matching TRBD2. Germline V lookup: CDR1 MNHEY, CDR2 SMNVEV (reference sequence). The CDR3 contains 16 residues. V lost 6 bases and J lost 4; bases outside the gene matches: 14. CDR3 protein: CASRTPRRGDGYEQYF. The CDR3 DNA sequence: TGTGCCAGCAGAACACCGCGGCGGGGGGACGGGTACGAGCAGTACTTC.

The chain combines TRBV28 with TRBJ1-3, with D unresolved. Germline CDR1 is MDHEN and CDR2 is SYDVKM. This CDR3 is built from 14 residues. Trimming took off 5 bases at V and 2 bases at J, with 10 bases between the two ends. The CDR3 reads CASSPGSPGNTIYF. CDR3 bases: TGTGCCAGCAGTCCAGGTTCCCCTGGAAACACCATATATTTT.

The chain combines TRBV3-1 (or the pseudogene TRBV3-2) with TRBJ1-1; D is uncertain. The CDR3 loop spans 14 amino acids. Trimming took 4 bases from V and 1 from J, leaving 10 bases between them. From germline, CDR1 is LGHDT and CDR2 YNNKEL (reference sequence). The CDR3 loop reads CASSPLPENTEAFF. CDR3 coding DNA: TGTGCCAGCAGCCCTCTCCCAGAGAACACTGAAGCTTTCTTT.

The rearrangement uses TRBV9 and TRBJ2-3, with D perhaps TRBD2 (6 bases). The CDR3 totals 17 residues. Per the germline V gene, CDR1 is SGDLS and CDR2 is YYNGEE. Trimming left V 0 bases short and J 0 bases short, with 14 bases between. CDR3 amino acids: CASSVVPGGASTDTQYF. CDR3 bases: TGTGCCAGCAGCGTAGTCCCTGGCGGGGCAAGCACAGATACGCAGTATTTT.

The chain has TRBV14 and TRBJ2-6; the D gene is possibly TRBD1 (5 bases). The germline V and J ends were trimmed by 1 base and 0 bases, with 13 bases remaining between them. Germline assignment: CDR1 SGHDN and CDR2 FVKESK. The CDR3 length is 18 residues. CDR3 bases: TGTGCCAGCAGCCAAGGTGGGGCCCGATTCTCTGGGGCCAACGTCCTGACTTTC. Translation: CASSQGGARFSGANVLTF.

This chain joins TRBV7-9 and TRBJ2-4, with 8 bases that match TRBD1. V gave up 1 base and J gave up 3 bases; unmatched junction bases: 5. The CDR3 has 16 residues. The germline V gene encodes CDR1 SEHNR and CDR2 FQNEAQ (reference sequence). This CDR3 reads CASSLGTGNGKNIQYF. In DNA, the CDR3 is TGTGCCAGCAGCTTAGGGACAGGGAATGGCAAAAACATTCAGTACTTC. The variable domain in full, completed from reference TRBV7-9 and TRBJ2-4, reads DTGVSQNPRHKITKRGQNVTFRCDPISEHNRLYWYRQTLGQGPEFLTYFQNEAQLEKSRLLSDRFSAERPKGSFSTLEIQRTEQGDSAMYLCASSLGTGNGKNIQYFGAGTRLSVL.

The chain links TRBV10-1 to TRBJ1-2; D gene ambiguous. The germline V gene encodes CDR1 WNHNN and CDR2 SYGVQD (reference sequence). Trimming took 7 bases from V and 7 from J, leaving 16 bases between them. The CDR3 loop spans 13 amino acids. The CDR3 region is CASTEGRVGGYTF. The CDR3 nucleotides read TGCGCCAGCACGGAGGGTCGAGTCGGTGGCTACACCTTC.

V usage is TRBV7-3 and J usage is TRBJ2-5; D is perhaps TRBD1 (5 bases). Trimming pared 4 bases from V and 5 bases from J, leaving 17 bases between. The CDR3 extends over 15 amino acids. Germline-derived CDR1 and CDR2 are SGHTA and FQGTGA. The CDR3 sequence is CASSSFQGRGETQYF. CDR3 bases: TGTGCCAGCAGCTCGTTCCAGGGAAGGGGTGAGACCCAGTACTTC.

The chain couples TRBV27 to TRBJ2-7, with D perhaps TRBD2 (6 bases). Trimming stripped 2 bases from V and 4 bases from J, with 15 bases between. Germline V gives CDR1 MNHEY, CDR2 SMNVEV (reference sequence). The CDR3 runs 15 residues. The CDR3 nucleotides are TGTGCCAGCAGTTTAGTGCTGGGTGGAGGGTACGAGCAGTACTTC. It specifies CASSLVLGGGYEQYF.

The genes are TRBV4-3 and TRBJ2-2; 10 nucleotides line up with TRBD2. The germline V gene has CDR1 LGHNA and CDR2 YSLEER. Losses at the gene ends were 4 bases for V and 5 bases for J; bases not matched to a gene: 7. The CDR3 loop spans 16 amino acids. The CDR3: CASSLIAGGGTGELFF. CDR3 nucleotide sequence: TGCGCCAGCAGCCTAATAGCGGGAGGAGGTACCGGGGAGCTGTTTTTT.

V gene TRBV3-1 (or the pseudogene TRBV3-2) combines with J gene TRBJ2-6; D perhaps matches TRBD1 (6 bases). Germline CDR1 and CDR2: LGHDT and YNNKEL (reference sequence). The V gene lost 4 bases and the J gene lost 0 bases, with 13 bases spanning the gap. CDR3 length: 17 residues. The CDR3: CASSLGQSNSGANVLTF. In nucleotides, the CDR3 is TGTGCCAGCAGCCTCGGACAGTCAAACTCTGGGGCCAACGTCCTGACTTTC.

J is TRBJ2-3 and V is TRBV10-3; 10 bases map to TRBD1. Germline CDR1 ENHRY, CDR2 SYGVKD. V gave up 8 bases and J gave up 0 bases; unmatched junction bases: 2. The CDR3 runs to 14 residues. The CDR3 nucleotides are TGTGCCATCGGGACAGGGGCTAGCACAGATACGCAGTATTTT. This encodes CAIGTGASTDTQYF.

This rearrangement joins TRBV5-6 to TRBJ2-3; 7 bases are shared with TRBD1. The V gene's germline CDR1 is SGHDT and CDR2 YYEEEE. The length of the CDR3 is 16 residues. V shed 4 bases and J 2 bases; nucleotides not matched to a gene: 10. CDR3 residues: CASSTRRDRNTDTQYF. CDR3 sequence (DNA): TGTGCCAGCAGCACACGCCGGGACAGAAACACAGATACGCAGTATTTT.

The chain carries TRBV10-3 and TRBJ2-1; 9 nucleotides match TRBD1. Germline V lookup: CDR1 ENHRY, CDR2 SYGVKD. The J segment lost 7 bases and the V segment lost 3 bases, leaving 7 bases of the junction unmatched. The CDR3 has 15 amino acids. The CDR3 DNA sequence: TGTGCCATCAGTGACCTAACAGGGGGCGGGAATGAGCAGTTCTTC. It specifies CAISDLTGGGNEQFF.

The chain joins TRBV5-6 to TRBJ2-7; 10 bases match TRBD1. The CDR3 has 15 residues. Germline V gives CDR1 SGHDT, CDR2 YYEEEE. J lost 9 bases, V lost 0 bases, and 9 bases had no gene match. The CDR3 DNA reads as TGTGCCAGCAGCTTGGGGGACAGGGGATTGGGTGTGCAGTACTTC. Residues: CASSLGDRGLGVQYF.

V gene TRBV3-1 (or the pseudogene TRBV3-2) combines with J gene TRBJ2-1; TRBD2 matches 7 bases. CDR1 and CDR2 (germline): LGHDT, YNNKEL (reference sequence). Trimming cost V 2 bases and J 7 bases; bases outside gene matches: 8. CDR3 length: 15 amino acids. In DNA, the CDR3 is TGTGCCAGCAGCCAACCAGCGCCCGGGGGGAATGAGCAGTTCTTC. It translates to CASSQPAPGGNEQFF.

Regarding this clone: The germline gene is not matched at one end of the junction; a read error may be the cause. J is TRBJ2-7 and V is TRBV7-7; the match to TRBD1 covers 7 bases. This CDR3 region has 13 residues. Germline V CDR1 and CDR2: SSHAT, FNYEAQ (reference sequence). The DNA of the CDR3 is TGTGCTAGCAGCCAAGGGACAGTAAGCGAGCAGTACTTC. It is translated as CASSQGTVSEQYF.

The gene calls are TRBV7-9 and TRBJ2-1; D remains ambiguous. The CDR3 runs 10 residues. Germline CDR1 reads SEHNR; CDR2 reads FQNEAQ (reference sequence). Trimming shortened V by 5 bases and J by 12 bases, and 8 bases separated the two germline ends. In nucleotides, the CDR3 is TGTGCCAGCAGCGTAAGCCGGCAGTTCTTC. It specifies CASSVSRQFF.

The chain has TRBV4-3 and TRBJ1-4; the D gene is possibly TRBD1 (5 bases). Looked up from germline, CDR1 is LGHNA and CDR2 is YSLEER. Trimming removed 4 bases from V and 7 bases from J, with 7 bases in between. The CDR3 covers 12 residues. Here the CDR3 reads CASSRTTEKLFF. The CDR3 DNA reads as TGCGCCAGCAGCCGGACAACTGAAAAACTGTTTTTT.

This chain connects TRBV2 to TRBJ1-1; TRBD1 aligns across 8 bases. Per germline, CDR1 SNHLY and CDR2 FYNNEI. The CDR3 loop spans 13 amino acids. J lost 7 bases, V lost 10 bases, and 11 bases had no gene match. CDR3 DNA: TGTGCCACCCTAAGACAGGGGCGTGTTGAAGCTTTCTTT. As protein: CATLRQGRVEAFF.

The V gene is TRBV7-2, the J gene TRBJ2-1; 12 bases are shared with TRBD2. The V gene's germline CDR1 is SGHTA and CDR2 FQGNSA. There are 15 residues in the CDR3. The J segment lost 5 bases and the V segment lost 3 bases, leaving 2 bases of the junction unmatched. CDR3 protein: CASSFLAGGNNEQFF. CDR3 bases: TGTGCCAGCAGCTTCCTAGCGGGAGGGAACAATGAGCAGTTCTTC.

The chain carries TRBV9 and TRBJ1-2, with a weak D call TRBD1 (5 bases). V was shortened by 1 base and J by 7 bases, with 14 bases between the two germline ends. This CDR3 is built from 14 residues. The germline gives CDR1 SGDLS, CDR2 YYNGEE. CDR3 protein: CASSVMVSGGGYTF. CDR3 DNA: TGTGCCAGCAGCGTAATGGTTTCGGGGGGTGGCTACACCTTC.

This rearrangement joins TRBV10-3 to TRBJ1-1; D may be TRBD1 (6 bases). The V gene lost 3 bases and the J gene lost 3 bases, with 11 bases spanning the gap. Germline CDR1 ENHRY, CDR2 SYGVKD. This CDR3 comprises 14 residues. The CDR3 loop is CAISEQGEDTEAFF. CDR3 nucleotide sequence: TGTGCCATCAGTGAACAGGGTGAGGACACTGAAGCTTTCTTT.

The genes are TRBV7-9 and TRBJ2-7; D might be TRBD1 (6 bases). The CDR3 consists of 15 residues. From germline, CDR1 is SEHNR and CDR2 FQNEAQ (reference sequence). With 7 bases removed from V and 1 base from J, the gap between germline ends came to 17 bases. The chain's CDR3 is CASTSSGQSSYEQYF. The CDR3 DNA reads TGTGCCAGCACCTCGTCGGGACAAAGTTCCTACGAGCAGTACTTC. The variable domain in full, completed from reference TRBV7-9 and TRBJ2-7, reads DTGVSQNPRHKITKRGQNVTFRCDPISEHNRLYWYRQTLGQGPEFLTYFQNEAQLEKSRLLSDRFSAERPKGSFSTLEIQRTEQGDSAMYLCASTSSGQSSYEQYFGPGTRLTVT.